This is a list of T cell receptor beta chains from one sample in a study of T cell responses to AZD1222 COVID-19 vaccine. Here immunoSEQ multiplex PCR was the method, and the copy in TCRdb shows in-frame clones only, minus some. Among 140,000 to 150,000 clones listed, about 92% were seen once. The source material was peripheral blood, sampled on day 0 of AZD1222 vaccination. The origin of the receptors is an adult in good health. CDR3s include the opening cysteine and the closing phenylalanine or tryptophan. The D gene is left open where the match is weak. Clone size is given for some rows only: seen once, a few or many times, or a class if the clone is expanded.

CDR3 protein: CASSRTGGLGDTQYF; CDR3 DNA: TGTGCCAGCAGTAGGACAGGGGGCCTCGGAGATACGCAGTATTTT; J gene: TRBJ2-3; V gene: TRBV6-5; D gene: TRBD1; clone size: -
CDR3 protein: CAIKQGTEESNSPLHF; CDR3 DNA: TGTGCCATCAAGCAAGGGACGGAAGAGTCTAATTCACCCCTCCACTTT; J gene: TRBJ1-6; V gene: TRBV10-3; D gene: -; clone size: once
CDR3 protein: CASKRQGRSGANVLTF; CDR3 DNA: TGTGCCAGCAAACGACAGGGGCGATCAGGGGCCAACGTCCTGACTTTC; J gene: TRBJ2-6; V gene: TRBV5-4; D gene: TRBD1; clone size: -
CDR3 protein: CASSHINDEQFF; CDR3 DNA: TGCGCCAGCAGCCATATTAACGATGAGCAGTTCTTC; J gene: TRBJ2-1; V gene: TRBV4-1; D gene: -; clone size: -
CDR3 protein: CASSLHMNTEAFF; CDR3 DNA: TGTGCCAGCAGCCTCCATATGAACACTGAAGCTTTCTTT; J gene: TRBJ1-1; V gene: TRBV12-3/TRBV12-4; D gene: -; clone size: -
CDR3 protein: CASSPRTGMNTEAFF; CDR3 DNA: TGTGCCAGCAGCCCCCGTACAGGGATGAACACTGAAGCTTTCTTT; J gene: TRBJ1-1; V gene: TRBV9; D gene: -; clone size: few
CDR3 protein: CASSPFSGGFMNTEAFF; CDR3 DNA: TGTGCCAGCAGTCCCTTCTCTGGTGGATTCATGAACACTGAAGCTTTCTTT; J gene: TRBJ1-1; V gene: TRBV27; D gene: -; clone size: -
CDR3 protein: CASRSDRNYYGYTF; CDR3 DNA: TGTGCCAGCAGATCAGACAGGAACTACTATGGCTACACCTTC; J gene: TRBJ1-2; V gene: TRBV5-4; D gene: -; clone size: -
CDR3 protein: CASSYWGSNQPQHF; CDR3 DNA: TGTGCCAGCAGTTACTGGGGTAGCAATCAGCCCCAGCATTTT; J gene: TRBJ1-5; V gene: TRBV6-6; D gene: -; clone size: -
CDR3 protein: CAILRSGGRTKVYNEQFF; CDR3 DNA: TGTGCCATCCTAAGGTCAGGGGGGCGTACGAAAGTCTACAATGAGCAGTTCTTC; J gene: TRBJ2-1; V gene: TRBV2; D gene: -; clone size: -
CDR3 protein: CASSRRTGALTDTQYF; CDR3 DNA: TGTGCCAGTAGTAGAAGGACAGGAGCTCTCACAGATACGCAGTATTTT; J gene: TRBJ2-3; V gene: TRBV19; D gene: TRBD1; clone size: -
CDR3 protein: CASSYVWGTDTQYF; CDR3 DNA: TGTGCCAGCAGTTACGTTTGGGGAACAGATACGCAGTATTTT; J gene: TRBJ2-3; V gene: TRBV6-2/TRBV6-3; D gene: -; clone size: -
CDR3 protein: CASSYGDSGANVLTF; CDR3 DNA: TGTGCCAGCAGTTATGGAGATTCTGGGGCCAACGTCCTGACTTTC; J gene: TRBJ2-6; V gene: TRBV6-5; D gene: -; clone size: -
CDR3 protein: CASSRYSSGGVQETQYF; CDR3 DNA: TGCGCCAGCAGCCGCTATTCTAGCGGGGGGGTACAAGAGACCCAGTACTTC; J gene: TRBJ2-5; V gene: TRBV5-1; D gene: TRBD2; clone size: -
CDR3 protein: CASSIRGDQPQHF; CDR3 DNA: TGTGCCAGCAGTATCCGTGGCGATCAGCCCCAGCATTTT; J gene: TRBJ1-5; V gene: TRBV12-3/TRBV12-4; D gene: -; clone size: -
CDR3 protein: CASSDRVNTEAFF; CDR3 DNA: TGCGCCAGCAGTGACAGGGTGAACACTGAAGCTTTCTTT; J gene: TRBJ1-1; V gene: TRBV10-1; D gene: -; clone size: -
CDR3 protein: CASSPRGGGPDTQYF; CDR3 DNA: TGTGCCAGCAGCCCCAGAGGGGGGGGGCCAGATACGCAGTATTTT; J gene: TRBJ2-3; V gene: TRBV9; D gene: -; clone size: -
CDR3 protein: CASSRTRIDTQYF; CDR3 DNA: TGTGCCAGCAGCCGAACTAGGATAGATACGCAGTATTTT; J gene: TRBJ2-3; V gene: TRBV11-2; D gene: -; clone size: -
CDR3 protein: CASSDGTAFQGYTF; CDR3 DNA: TGTGCCAGCAGTGACGGGACAGCGTTTCAAGGCTACACCTTC; J gene: TRBJ1-2; V gene: TRBV2; D gene: TRBD1; clone size: -
CDR3 protein: CASRTGQGVNEKLFF; CDR3 DNA: TGTGCCAGCAGGACGGGACAGGGGGTTAATGAAAAACTGTTTTTT; J gene: TRBJ1-4; V gene: TRBV6-5; D gene: TRBD1; clone size: -
CDR3 protein: CASSPVTSYEQYF; CDR3 DNA: TGTGCCAGCAGCCCCGTTACTTCCTACGAGCAGTACTTC; J gene: TRBJ2-7; V gene: TRBV13; D gene: -; clone size: -
CDR3 protein: CASSLKFRGDEQYF; CDR3 DNA: TGTGCCAGCAGCTTAAAGTTCCGAGGGGACGAGCAGTACTTC; J gene: TRBJ2-7; V gene: TRBV7-2; D gene: -; clone size: -
CDR3 protein: CASSQEGLVRYEQFF; CDR3 DNA: TGCGCCAGCAGCCAGGAGGGACTAGTTAGATATGAGCAGTTCTTC; J gene: TRBJ2-1; V gene: TRBV4-3; D gene: TRBD2; clone size: -
CDR3 protein: CASSATGGTEAFF; CDR3 DNA: TGTGCCAGCAGTGCTACAGGGGGCACTGAAGCTTTCTTT; J gene: TRBJ1-1; V gene: TRBV9; D gene: TRBD1; clone size: -
CDR3 protein: CASSRLDLAGSYNEQFF; CDR3 DNA: TGTGCCAGCAGCCGTTTAGATCTAGCGGGGTCCTACAATGAGCAGTTCTTC; J gene: TRBJ2-1; V gene: TRBV11-2; D gene: TRBD2; clone size: -
CDR3 protein: CASRPGPPETQYF; CDR3 DNA: TGCGCCAGCAGGCCCGGGCCCCCGGAGACCCAGTACTTC; J gene: TRBJ2-5; V gene: TRBV5-1; D gene: -; clone size: -
CDR3 protein: CASSPWDTGEAFF; CDR3 DNA: TGTGCCAGCAGTCCCTGGGACACGGGGGAAGCTTTCTTT; J gene: TRBJ1-1; V gene: TRBV27; D gene: -; clone size: -
CDR3 protein: CASSPQTGYTEAFF; CDR3 DNA: TGTGCCAGCTCACCTCAGACAGGGTACACTGAAGCTTTCTTT; J gene: TRBJ1-1; V gene: TRBV18; D gene: TRBD1; clone size: once
CDR3 protein: CASKPRVWAGELFF; CDR3 DNA: TGTGCCAGCAAGCCGAGGGTCTGGGCCGGGGAGCTGTTTTTT; J gene: TRBJ2-2; V gene: TRBV6-5; D gene: -; clone size: -